The entry that follows covers one T cell receptor beta chain sequence. The antigen is undetermined. The data originate from a study of T cell responses to AZD1222 COVID-19 vaccine. General study findings and limits: Possibly, clonal diversity was underestimated; donors were largely white British and included more females. Spike as a whole was targeted by vaccine-associated CD4 TCRs, dominant at 160-218 and 743-854.

Data came from immunoSEQ multiplex PCR; TCRdb stores just in-frame clones and leaves some out. The sample comprises 200,000 or so clones, under 95% of which are singletons, and 0.9% to 1.1% rests with the top ten. The CDR3 sequence is 17 residues long. Germline V CDR1 and CDR2: SGHTA, FQGTGA. Trimming cost V 3 bases and J 4 bases, with 16 bases left between them. This chain joins TRBV7-3 and TRBJ1-6; no clear D gene. This TCR was sampled from an adult who received the AZD1222 COVID-19 vaccine. The specimen was peripheral blood, collected 28 days after the second AZD1222 dose. The CDR3 sequence: CASSFLPSPPYNSPLHF. The CDR3 DNA reads TGTGCCAGCAGCTTCCTACCGAGTCCCCCTTATAATTCACCCCTCCACTTT. The full variable domain, completed using reference TRBV7-3 and TRBJ1-6, is GAGVSQTPSNKVTEKGKYVELRCDPISGHTALYWYRQSLGQGPEFLIYFQGTGAADDSGLPNDRFFAVRPEGSVSTLKIQRTERGDSAVYLCASSFLPSPPYNSPLHFGNGTRLTVT.